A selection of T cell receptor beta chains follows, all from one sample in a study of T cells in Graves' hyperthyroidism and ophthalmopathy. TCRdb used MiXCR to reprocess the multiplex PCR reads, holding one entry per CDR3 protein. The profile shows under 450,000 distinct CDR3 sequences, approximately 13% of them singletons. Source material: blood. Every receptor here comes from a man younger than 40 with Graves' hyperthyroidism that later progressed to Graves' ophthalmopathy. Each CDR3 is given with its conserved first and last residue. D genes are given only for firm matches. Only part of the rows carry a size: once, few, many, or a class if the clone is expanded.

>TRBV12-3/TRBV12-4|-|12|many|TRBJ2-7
CASSLRTGEQYF
TGTGCCAGCAGTTTACGGACTGGCGAGCAGTACTTC
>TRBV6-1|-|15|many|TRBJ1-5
CASSEGRRLNQPQHF
TGTGCCAGCAGTGAAGGCAGGAGACTTAATCAGCCCCAGCATTTT
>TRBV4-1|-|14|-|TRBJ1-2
CASSQVSDHYGYTF
TGCGCCAGCAGCCAAGTTTCAGACCACTATGGCTACACCTTC
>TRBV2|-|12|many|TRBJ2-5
CAGWTEKETQYF
TGTGCCGGCTGGACCGAAAAAGAGACCCAGTACTTC
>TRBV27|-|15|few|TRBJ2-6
CASSRGGIQANVLTF
TGTGCCAGCAGTAGGGGGGGCATACAGGCCAACGTCCTGACTTTC
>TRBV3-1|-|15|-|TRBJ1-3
CASSQRGYSGNTIYF
TGTGCCAGCAGCCAAAGGGGTTACTCTGGAAACACCATATATTTT
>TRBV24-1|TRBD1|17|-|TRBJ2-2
CATHNYNRGANTGELFF
TGTGCCACTCATAACTATAACAGGGGTGCGAACACCGGGGAGCTGTTTTTT
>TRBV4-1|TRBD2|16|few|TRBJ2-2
CASSPSGGALAGELFF
TGCGCCAGCAGTCCTAGCGGGGGGGCCTTGGCCGGGGAGCTGTTTTTT
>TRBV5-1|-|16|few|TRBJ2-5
CASSPAGARYQETQYF
TGCGCCAGCAGCCCGGCCGGGGCACGGTACCAAGAGACCCAGTACTTC
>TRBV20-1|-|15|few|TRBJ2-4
CSARLAGSAKNIQYF
TGCAGTGCTAGATTGGCAGGGTCGGCCAAAAACATTCAGTACTTC
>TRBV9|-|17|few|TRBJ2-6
CASSVVPGITGANVLTF
TGTGCCAGCAGCGTAGTTCCGGGGATAACTGGGGCCAACGTCCTGACTTTC
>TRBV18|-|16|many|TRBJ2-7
CASSPIPAGQSYEQYF
TGTGCCAGCTCACCGATTCCCGCGGGTCAATCCTACGAGCAGTACTTC
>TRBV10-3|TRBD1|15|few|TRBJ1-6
CAISSGQGDNSPLHF
TGTGCCATCAGTTCGGGACAGGGCGATAATTCACCCCTCCACTTT
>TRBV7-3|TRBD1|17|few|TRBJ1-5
CASSFDRGQVGNQPQHF
TGTGCCAGCAGCTTCGACAGGGGGCAGGTTGGCAATCAGCCCCAGCATTTT
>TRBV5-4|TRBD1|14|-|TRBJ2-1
CASSRGQTYNEQFF
TGTGCCAGCAGCAGGGGACAGACCTACAATGAGCAGTTCTTC
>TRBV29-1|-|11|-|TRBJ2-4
CSVLTENIQYF
TGCAGCGTGCTGACCGAAAACATTCAGTACTTC
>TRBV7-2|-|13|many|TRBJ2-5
CASSLGWMETQYF
TGTGCCAGCAGCTTAGGTTGGATGGAGACCCAGTACTTC
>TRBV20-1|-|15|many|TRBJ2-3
CSANSGGGPPDTQYF
TGCAGTGCAAATTCAGGGGGGGGCCCCCCAGATACGCAGTATTTT
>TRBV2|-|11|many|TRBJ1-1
CATNGNTEAFF
TGTGCCACAAATGGGAACACTGAAGCTTTCTTT
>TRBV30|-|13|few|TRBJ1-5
CAWRANSNQPQHF
TGTGCCTGGAGGGCGAATAGCAATCAGCCCCAGCATTTT
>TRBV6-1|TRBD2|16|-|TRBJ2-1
CASTPQGGAGLGEQFF
TGTGCCAGCACGCCTCAGGGAGGGGCGGGCCTGGGTGAGCAGTTCTTC
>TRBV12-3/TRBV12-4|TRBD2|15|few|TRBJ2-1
CASSPGLAGGDEQFF
TGTGCCAGCAGTCCGGGACTAGCGGGGGGCGATGAGCAGTTCTTC
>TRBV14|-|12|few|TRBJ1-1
CASGWGGTEAFF
TGTGCCAGCGGGTGGGGAGGAACTGAAGCTTTCTTT
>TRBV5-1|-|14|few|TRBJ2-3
CASSPRTNGGTQYF
TGCGCCAGCAGCCCACGGACTAACGGAGGCACGCAGTATTTT
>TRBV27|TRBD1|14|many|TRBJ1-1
CASRLDRGATEAFF
TGTGCCAGCAGACTAGACAGGGGGGCCACTGAAGCTTTCTTT
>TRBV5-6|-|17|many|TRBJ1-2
CASSPEGTGTQIHGYTF
TGTGCCAGCAGCCCCGAGGGGACCGGGACCCAAATACATGGCTACACCTTC
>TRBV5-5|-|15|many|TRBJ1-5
CASSLTAQTNQPQHF
TGTGCCAGCAGCTTAACGGCACAAACCAATCAGCCCCAGCATTTT
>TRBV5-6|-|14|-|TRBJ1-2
CASSLGQPPHGYTF
TGTGCCAGCAGCTTGGGACAGCCTCCCCATGGCTACACCTTC
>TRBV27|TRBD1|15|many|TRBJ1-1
CASSLLGQGLSEAFF
TGTGCCAGCAGTTTATTGGGACAGGGGCTTTCGGAAGCTTTCTTT
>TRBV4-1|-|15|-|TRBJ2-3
CASSPRISRTDTQYF
TGCGCCAGCAGCCCAAGGATTTCACGCACAGATACGCAGTATTTT
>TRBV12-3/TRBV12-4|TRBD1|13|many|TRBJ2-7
CASSSQGHGEQYF
TGTGCCAGCAGTTCACAGGGGCATGGGGAGCAGTACTTC
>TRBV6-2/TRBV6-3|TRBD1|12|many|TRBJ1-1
CASTHRGAEAFF
TGTGCCAGCACCCACAGGGGGGCTGAAGCTTTCTTT
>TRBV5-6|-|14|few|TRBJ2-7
CASTPPDRPYEQYF
TGTGCCAGCACACCCCCAGACAGACCCTACGAGCAGTACTTC
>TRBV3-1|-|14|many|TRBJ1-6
CASSQVQGKSPLHF
TGTGCCAGCAGCCAAGTACAGGGCAAATCACCCCTCCACTTT
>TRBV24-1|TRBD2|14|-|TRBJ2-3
CATSDWEGLSTQYF
TGTGCCACCAGTGACTGGGAGGGCTTGTCAACGCAGTATTTT
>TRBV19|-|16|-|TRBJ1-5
CASRQHRDSSNQPQHF
TGTGCCAGTAGGCAACACCGAGACAGCAGCAATCAGCCCCAGCATTTT